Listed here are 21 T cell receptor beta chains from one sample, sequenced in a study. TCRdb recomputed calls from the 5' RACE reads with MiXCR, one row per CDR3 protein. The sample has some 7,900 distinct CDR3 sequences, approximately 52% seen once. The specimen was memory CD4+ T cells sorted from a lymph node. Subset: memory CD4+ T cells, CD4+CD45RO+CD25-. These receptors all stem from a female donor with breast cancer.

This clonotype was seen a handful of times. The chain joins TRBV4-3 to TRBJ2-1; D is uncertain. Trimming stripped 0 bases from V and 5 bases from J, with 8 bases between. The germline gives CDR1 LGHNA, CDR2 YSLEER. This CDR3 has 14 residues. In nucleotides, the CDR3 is TGCGCCAGCAGCCAAGATCGGCAAAACAATGAGCAGTTCTTC. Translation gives CASSQDRQNNEQFF.

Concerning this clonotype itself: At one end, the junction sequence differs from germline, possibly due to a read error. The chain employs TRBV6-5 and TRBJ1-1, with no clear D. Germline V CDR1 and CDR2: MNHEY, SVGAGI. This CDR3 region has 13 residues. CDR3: CASSPRLGTKAFF. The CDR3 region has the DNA TGTGCCAGCAGTCCGAGACTGGGCACTAAAGCTTTCTTT.

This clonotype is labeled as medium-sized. For the CDR3, the DNA is TGTGCCAGCACCGGACAGCTCACAGATACGCAGTATTTT. It is translated as CASTGQLTDTQYF. V and J are TRBV7-9 and TRBJ2-3; weak D call: TRBD1 (6 bases). The CDR3 extends over 13 amino acids. Germline values: CDR1 SEHNR, CDR2 FQNEAQ (reference sequence). V gave up 7 bases and J gave up 2 bases, with 10 bases separating them.

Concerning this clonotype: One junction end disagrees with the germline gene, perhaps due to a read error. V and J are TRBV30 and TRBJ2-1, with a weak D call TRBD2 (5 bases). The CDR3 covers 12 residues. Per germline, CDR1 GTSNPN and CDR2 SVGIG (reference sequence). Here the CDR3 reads CARSGSYNEQFF. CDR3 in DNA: TGTGCCCGGAGCGGCTCCTACAATGAGCAGTTCTTC.

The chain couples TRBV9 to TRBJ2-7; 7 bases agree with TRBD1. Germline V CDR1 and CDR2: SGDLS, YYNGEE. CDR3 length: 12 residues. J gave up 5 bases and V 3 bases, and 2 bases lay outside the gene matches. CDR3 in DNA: TGTGCCAGCAGCGCCACAGGGGACGAGCAGTACTTC. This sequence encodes CASSATGDEQYF.

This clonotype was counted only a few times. CDR3 DNA sequence: TGCAGTGCTAGAGTGGAGACGGCCAACCCGAGACTGTACTTC. It yields the protein CSARVETANPRLYF. The chain has TRBV20-1 and TRBJ2-7; unclear D gene. Germline V lookup: CDR1 DFQATT, CDR2 SNEGSKA (reference sequence). The CDR3 is 14 residues long. The ends were cut back, 1 base at V and 12 bases at J, with 22 bases in the middle.

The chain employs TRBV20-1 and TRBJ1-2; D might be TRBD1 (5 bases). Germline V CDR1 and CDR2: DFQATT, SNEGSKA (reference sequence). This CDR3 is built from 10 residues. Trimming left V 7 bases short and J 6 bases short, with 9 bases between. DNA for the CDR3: TGCAGTGGGGGGGGTCATGGCTACACCTTC. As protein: CSGGGHGYTF.

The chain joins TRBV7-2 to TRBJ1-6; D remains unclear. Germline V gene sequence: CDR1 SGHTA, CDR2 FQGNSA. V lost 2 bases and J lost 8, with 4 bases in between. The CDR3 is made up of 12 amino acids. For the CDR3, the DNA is TGTGCCAGCAGCTTACCTGATTCACCCCTCCACTTT. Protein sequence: CASSLPDSPLHF.

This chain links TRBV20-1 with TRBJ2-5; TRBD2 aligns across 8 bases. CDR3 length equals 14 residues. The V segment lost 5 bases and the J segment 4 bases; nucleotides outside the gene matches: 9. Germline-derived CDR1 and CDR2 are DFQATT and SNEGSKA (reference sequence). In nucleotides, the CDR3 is TGCAGTGCTCCTTTTCCGGGAGGGGCAGAGACCCAGTACTTC. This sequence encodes CSAPFPGGAETQYF.

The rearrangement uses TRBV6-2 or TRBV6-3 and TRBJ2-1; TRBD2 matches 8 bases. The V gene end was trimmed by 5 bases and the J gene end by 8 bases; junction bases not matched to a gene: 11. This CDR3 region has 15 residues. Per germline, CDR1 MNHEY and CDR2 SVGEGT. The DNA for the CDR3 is TGTGCCAGCAGTGACGTGGGACTAGGAGGGGATGAGCAGTTCTTC. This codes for CASSDVGLGGDEQFF.

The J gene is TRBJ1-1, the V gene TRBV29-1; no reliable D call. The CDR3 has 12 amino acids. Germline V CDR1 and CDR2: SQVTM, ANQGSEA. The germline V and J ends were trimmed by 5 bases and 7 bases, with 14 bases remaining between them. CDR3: CSVNGPGVEAFF. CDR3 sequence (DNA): TGCAGCGTTAATGGCCCAGGCGTTGAAGCTTTCTTT. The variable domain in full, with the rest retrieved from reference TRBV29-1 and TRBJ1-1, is SAVISQKPSRDICQRGTSLTIQCQVDSQVTMMFWYRQQPGQSLTLIATANQGSEATYESGFVIDKFPISRPNLTFSTLTVSNMSPEDSSIYLCSVNGPGVEAFFGQGTRLTVV.

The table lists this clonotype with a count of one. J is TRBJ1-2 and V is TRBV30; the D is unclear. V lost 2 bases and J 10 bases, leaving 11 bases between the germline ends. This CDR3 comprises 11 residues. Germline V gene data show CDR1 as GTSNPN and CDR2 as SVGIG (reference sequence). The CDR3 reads CAWSPYQNYTF. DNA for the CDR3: TGTGCCTGGAGTCCCTATCAGAACTACACCTTC.

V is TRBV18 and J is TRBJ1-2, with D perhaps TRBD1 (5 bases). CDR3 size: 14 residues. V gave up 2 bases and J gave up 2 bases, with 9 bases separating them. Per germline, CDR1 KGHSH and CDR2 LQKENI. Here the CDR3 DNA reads TGTGCCAGCTCACCAGGGACGGAAAACTATGGCTACACCTTC. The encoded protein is CASSPGTENYGYTF.

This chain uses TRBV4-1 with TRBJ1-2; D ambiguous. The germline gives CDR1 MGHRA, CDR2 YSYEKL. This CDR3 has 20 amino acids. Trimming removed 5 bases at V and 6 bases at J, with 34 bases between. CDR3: CASSNPIKRNQEGLDDGYTF. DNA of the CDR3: TGCGCCAGCAGCAATCCGATTAAGCGTAACCAGGAGGGTTTGGACGATGGCTACACCTTC.

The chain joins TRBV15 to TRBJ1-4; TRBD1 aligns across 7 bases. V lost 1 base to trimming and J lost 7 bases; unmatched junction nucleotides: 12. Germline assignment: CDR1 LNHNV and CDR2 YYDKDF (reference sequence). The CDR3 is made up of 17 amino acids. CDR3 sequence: CATSRGRSDRASEKLFF. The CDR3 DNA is TGTGCCACCAGCAGAGGTCGATCCGACAGGGCGTCTGAAAAACTGTTTTTT.

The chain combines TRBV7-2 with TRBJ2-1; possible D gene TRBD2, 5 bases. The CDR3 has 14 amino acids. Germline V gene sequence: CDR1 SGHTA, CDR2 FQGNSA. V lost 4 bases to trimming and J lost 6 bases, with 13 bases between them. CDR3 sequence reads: CASSSTLGSNEQFF. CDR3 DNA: TGTGCCAGCAGCTCTACGCTAGGGAGCAATGAGCAGTTCTTC. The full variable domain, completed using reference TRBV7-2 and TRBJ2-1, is GAGVSQSPSNKVTEKGKDVELRCDPISGHTALYWYRQSLGQGLEFLIYFQGNSAPDKSGLPSDRFSAERTGGSVSTLTIQRTQQEDSAVYLCASSSTLGSNEQFFGPGTRLTVL.

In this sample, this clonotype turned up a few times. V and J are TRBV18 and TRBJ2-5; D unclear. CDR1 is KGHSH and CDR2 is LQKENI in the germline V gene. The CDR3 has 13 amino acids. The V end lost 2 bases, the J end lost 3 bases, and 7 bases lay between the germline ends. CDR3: CASSPDSKETQYF. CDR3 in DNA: TGTGCCAGCTCACCAGACTCGAAAGAGACCCAGTACTTC.

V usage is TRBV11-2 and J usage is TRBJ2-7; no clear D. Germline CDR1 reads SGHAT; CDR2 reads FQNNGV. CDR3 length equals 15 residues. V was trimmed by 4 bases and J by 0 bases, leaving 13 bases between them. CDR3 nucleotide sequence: TGTGCCAGCAGCTCGAGTTCATCATCCTCCTACGAGCAGTACGTC. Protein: CASSSSSSSSYEQYV.

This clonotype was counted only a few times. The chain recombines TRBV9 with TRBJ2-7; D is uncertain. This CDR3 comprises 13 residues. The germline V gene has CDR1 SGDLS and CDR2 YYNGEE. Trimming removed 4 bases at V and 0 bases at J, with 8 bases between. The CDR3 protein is CASSPGSSYEQYF. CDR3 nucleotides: TGTGCCAGCAGCCCCGGATCCTCCTACGAGCAGTACTTC.

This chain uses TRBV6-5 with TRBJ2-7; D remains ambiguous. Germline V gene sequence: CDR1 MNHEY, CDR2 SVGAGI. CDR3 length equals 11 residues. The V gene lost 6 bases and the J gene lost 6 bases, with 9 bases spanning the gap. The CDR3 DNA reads TGTGCCAGCAGGCATGCCTCCGAGCAGTACTTC. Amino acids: CASRHASEQYF.

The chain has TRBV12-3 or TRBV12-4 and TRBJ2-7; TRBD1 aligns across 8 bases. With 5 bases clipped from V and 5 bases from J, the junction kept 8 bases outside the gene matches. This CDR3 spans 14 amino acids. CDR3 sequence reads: CASSPAGGRNEQYF. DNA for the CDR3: TGTGCCAGCAGTCCCGCAGGGGGCAGGAACGAGCAGTACTTC.